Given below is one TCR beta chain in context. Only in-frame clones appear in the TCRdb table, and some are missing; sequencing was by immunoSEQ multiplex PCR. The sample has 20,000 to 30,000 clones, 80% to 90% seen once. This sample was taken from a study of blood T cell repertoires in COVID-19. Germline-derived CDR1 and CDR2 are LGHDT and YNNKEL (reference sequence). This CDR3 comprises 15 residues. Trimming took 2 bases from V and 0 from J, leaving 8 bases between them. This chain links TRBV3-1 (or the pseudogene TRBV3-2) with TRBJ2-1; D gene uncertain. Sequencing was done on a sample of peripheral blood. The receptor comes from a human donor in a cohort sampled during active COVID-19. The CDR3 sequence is CASSQSPSSYNEQFF. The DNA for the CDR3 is TGTGCCAGCAGCCAATCCCCTAGCTCCTACAATGAGCAGTTCTTC.